Listed here are 28 T cell receptor beta chains from one sample, sequenced in a study of T cell changes during pregnancy in multiple sclerosis. Data came from immunoSEQ multiplex PCR; TCRdb stores just in-frame clones and leaves some out. The sample gives 40,000 to 50,000 clones, 80% to 90% of which show up once; more than 0.6% is in the top ten. The sample consisted of CD4+ T cells from peripheral blood mononuclear cells, taken in the first trimester of pregnancy. Source of these receptors: a female donor with multiple sclerosis, enrolled in a pregnancy study.

This clone has just a few counts. The rearrangement uses TRBV19 and TRBJ1-4; tentatively, D is TRBD1 (6 bases). The V end lost 10 bases, the J end lost 11 bases, and 23 bases lay between the germline ends. The germline gives CDR1 LNHDA, CDR2 SQIVND (reference sequence). The CDR3 covers 14 residues. CDR3 residues: CATSKGQTMEKLFF. CDR3 DNA: TGTGCCACCTCCAAAGGACAGACGATGGAGAAACTGTTTTTT. The variable domain in full, with the rest retrieved from reference TRBV19 and TRBJ1-4, is DGGITQSPKYLFRKEGQNVTLSCEQNLNHDAMYWYRQDPGQGLRLIYYSQIVNDFQKGDIAEGYSVSREKKESFPLTVTSAQKNPTAFYLCATSKGQTMEKLFFGSGTQLSVL.

The CDR3 loop is CASSSPGSWAQYF. For the CDR3, the DNA is TGTGCCAGCAGTTCACCGGGATCTTGGGCCCAGTACTTC. The chain joins TRBV28 to TRBJ2-5; possible D gene TRBD2, 5 bases. V dropped 4 bases and J dropped 9 bases, with 15 bases sitting between them. Germline V lookup: CDR1 MDHEN, CDR2 SYDVKM. The CDR3 sequence is 13 residues long.

This sequence joins TRBV19 and TRBJ2-3, with 9 nucleotides matching TRBD2. Germline-derived CDR1 and CDR2 are LNHDA and SQIVND (reference sequence). J lost 2 bases, V lost 1 base, and 10 bases had no gene match. The length of the CDR3 is 18 residues. CDR3 in amino acids: CASSIASGRSGVTDTQYF. CDR3 coding DNA: TGTGCCAGTAGTATAGCGAGCGGGAGGAGTGGGGTCACAGATACGCAGTATTTT.

The chain couples TRBV19 to TRBJ2-2; the D gene is possibly TRBD1 (6 bases). V dropped 2 bases and J dropped 7 bases, with 11 bases sitting between them. Germline loops: CDR1 LNHDA, CDR2 SQIVND (reference sequence). The CDR3 covers 14 residues. This CDR3 reads CASSIQGPGGELFF. For the CDR3, the DNA is TGTGCCAGTAGTATACAGGGGCCCGGCGGGGAGCTGTTTTTT.

This sequence joins TRBV30 and TRBJ1-5; maybe TRBD1 (6 bases). The CDR3 is 13 residues long. Trimming removed 2 bases from V and 2 bases from J, with 7 bases in between. The V gene's germline CDR1 is GTSNPN and CDR2 SVGIG (reference sequence). This CDR3 reads CAWSRQGNQPQHF. DNA for the CDR3: TGTGCCTGGAGTCGACAGGGCAATCAGCCCCAGCATTTT.

The count of this clone is one. The chain's CDR3 is CASSSGQKNTEAFF. The CDR3 DNA reads TGCGCCAGCAGCTCCGGACAGAAGAACACTGAAGCTTTCTTT. The V and J genes are TRBV5-1 and TRBJ1-1, with D possibly TRBD1 on 6 matching bases. The CDR3 is made up of 14 amino acids. Per germline, CDR1 SGHRS and CDR2 YFSETQ. V was trimmed by 3 bases and J by 1 base, leaving 10 bases between them.

The rearrangement joins TRBV15 to TRBJ2-7; 10 bases agree with TRBD1. The V gene end was trimmed by 1 base and the J gene end by 1 base; junction bases not matched to a gene: 1. Germline lookup yields CDR1 LNHNV and CDR2 YYDKDF (reference sequence). The CDR3 is 15 residues long. In DNA, the CDR3 is TGTGCCACCAGCAGAGGGACAGGGGGATCCTACGAGCAGTACTTC. Protein: CATSRGTGGSYEQYF. Filled out from reference TRBV15 and TRBJ2-7, the complete variable domain reads DAMVIQNPRYQVTQFGKPVTLSCSQTLNHNVMYWYQQKSSQAPKLLFHYYDKDFNNEADTPDNFQSRRPNTSFCFLDIRSPGLGDTAMYLCATSRGTGGSYEQYFGPGTRLTVT.

For the CDR3, the DNA is TGTGCCAGCAGCACGGGATTCCAAGAGACCCAGTACTTC. It translates to CASSTGFQETQYF. This chain links TRBV6-5 with TRBJ2-5, with D possibly TRBD2 on 5 matching bases. The CDR3 runs 13 residues. Trimming left V 6 bases short and J 1 base short, with 9 bases between. Per germline, CDR1 MNHEY and CDR2 SVGAGI.

J is TRBJ2-1 and V is TRBV29-1; 8 bases line up with TRBD2. The CDR3 consists of 14 residues. Trimming at V came to 4 bases and at J to 4 bases, leaving 6 bases not matched to a gene. Germline loops: CDR1 SQVTM, CDR2 ANQGSEA. CDR3 in DNA: TGCAGCGTTGCAGGGACTAGGGGGTACAATGAGCAGTTCTTC. Translating it yields CSVAGTRGYNEQFF.

This chain uses TRBV30 with TRBJ2-5; D is unclear. Trimming shortened V by 2 bases and J by 5 bases, and 12 bases separated the two germline ends. CDR3 length: 13 amino acids. CDR1 is GTSNPN and CDR2 is SVGIG in the germline V gene (reference sequence). CDR3 in amino acids: CAWSTLPRETQYF. The CDR3 nucleotides read TGTGCCTGGAGTACCCTCCCTCGGGAGACCCAGTACTTC.

The genes are TRBV28 and TRBJ2-6, with TRBD1 matching 10 bases. Germline trimming cut 6 bases from V and 4 bases from J; bases unmatched to any gene: 6. This CDR3 region has 16 residues. CDR1 MDHEN and CDR2 SYDVKM come from the germline V gene. The CDR3 is CASRRQGAAGANVLTF. The DNA of the CDR3 is TGTGCCAGCAGGAGACAGGGGGCAGCCGGGGCCAACGTCCTGACTTTC. Full variable domain (missing parts from reference TRBV28 and TRBJ2-6): DVKVTQSSRYLVKRTGEKVFLECVQDMDHENMFWYRQDPGLGLRLIYFSYDVKMKEKGDIPEGYSVSREKKERFSLILESASTNQTSMYLCASRRQGAAGANVLTFGAGSRLTVL.

The V and J genes are TRBV7-2 and TRBJ2-5; D perhaps matches TRBD1 (5 bases). CDR1 and CDR2 from the germline V gene are SGHTA and FQGNSA. V was clipped by 3 bases and J by 5 bases, with 16 bases between them. CDR3 length: 15 residues. CDR3 bases: TGTGCCAGCAGCTTCACAGGAGTAGCTTGGGAGACCCAGTACTTC. The encoded protein is CASSFTGVAWETQYF. The full variable domain, its missing parts supplied by reference TRBV7-2 and TRBJ2-5, is GAGVSQSPSNKVTEKGKDVELRCDPISGHTALYWYRQSLGQGLEFLIYFQGNSAPDKSGLPSDRFSAERTGGSVSTLTIQRTQQEDSAVYLCASSFTGVAWETQYFGPGTRLLVL.

The V and J genes are TRBV5-4 and TRBJ2-2; 7 bases are shared with TRBD2. This CDR3 is 15 amino acids long. Germline V gives CDR1 SGHNT, CDR2 YYREEE (reference sequence). The trim removed 2 bases at V and 4 bases at J, leaving 5 bases unmatched. CDR3 bases: TGTGCCAGCAGCTTCCCGGGAGGTCGCACCGGGGAGCTGTTTTTT. Amino acid sequence: CASSFPGGRTGELFF.

The CDR3 DNA follows: TGTGCCTCCGGACAGCCAAATGAAAAACTGTTTTTT. Amino acid sequence: CASGQPNEKLFF. The rearrangement uses TRBV7-8 and TRBJ1-4, with D possibly being TRBD1 (6 bases). The CDR3 is 12 amino acids. The V gene lost 11 bases and the J gene lost 5 bases, with 12 bases spanning the gap. Germline CDR1 and CDR2: SGHVS and FQNEAQ.

CDR3 sequence: CASSLDFNNEQFF. Here the CDR3 DNA reads TGTGCCAGCAGCCTCGACTTCAACAATGAGCAGTTCTTC. The rearrangement links TRBV5-6 to TRBJ2-1; no clear D gene. The CDR3 is 13 residues long. V dropped 4 bases and J dropped 5 bases, with 10 bases sitting between them. Germline CDR1 and CDR2: SGHDT and YYEEEE.

The CDR3: CASSPWGDPYEQYF. The CDR3 nucleotides are TGTGCCAGCTCACCGTGGGGGGATCCCTACGAGCAGTACTTC. The chain uses TRBV18 and TRBJ2-7, with D possibly being TRBD2 (6 bases). Germline V gene data show CDR1 as KGHSH and CDR2 as LQKENI. Trimming stripped 3 bases from V and 2 bases from J, with 11 bases between. The CDR3 spans 14 residues.

The chain recombines TRBV5-5 with TRBJ2-1; 7 bases are a match to TRBD2. The ends lost 5 bases at V and 8 bases at J; junction bases unmatched: 16. Germline V gene sequence: CDR1 SGHKS, CDR2 YYEKEE (reference sequence). The CDR3 is made up of 16 amino acids. The CDR3 DNA reads TGTGCCAGCAGTCATTTTGGGGGGAGGGCCGTGGATGAGCAGTTCTTC. This encodes CASSHFGGRAVDEQFF.

The sample holds a few counts of this clone. V gene TRBV2 combines with J gene TRBJ2-1; D uncertain. V lost 2 bases and J lost 5, with 7 bases in between. The CDR3 is made up of 13 amino acids. Germline V gene sequence: CDR1 SNHLY, CDR2 FYNNEI. CDR3 sequence reads: CASSEPFHNEQFF. CDR3 nucleotides: TGTGCCAGCAGTGAACCGTTCCACAATGAGCAGTTCTTC.

The chain combines TRBV19 with TRBJ1-2, with D perhaps matching TRBD1 (6 bases). V was pared by 3 bases and J by 4 bases, with 12 bases between. The CDR3 has 14 residues. CDR1 and CDR2 (germline): LNHDA, SQIVND (reference sequence). CDR3 sequence reads: CASSIGQLLYGYTF. The CDR3, as DNA: TGTGCCAGTAGTATCGGACAGCTTCTCTATGGCTACACCTTC. The full variable domain, its missing parts supplied by reference TRBV19 and TRBJ1-2, is DGGITQSPKYLFRKEGQNVTLSCEQNLNHDAMYWYRQDPGQGLRLIYYSQIVNDFQKGDIAEGYSVSREKKESFPLTVTSAQKNPTAFYLCASSIGQLLYGYTFGSGTRLTVV.

V gene TRBV19 combines with J gene TRBJ2-7; 10 positions agree with TRBD2. CDR1 is LNHDA, CDR2 SQIVND, per germline (reference sequence). V lost 5 bases and J lost 3; bases outside the gene matches: 10. The CDR3 loop spans 16 amino acids. CDR3 in amino acids: CASSGGAGTSDYEQYF. CDR3 nucleotides: TGTGCCAGTAGTGGGGGGGCCGGGACTAGCGACTACGAGCAGTACTTC.

A single count supports this clone. The CDR3 spells CASSQGARSTDTQYF. CDR3 DNA sequence: TGTGCCAGCAGCCAAGGGGCCCGATCCACAGATACGCAGTATTTT. This chain uses TRBV4-2 with TRBJ2-3; D gene unclear. The germline V gene encodes CDR1 LGHNA and CDR2 YNFKEQ. V was cut by 1 base and J by 2 bases, with 10 bases left in between. This CDR3 region has 15 residues.

The CDR3 coding sequence is TGTGCCAGCAGCTTAAGTCGGGTCGACGAGCAGTACTTC. This translates into CASSLSRVDEQYF. The chain couples TRBV7-2 to TRBJ2-7; D is undetermined. Trimming removed 2 bases at V and 5 bases at J, with 10 bases between. The germline V gene has CDR1 SGHTA and CDR2 FQGNSA. CDR3 length: 13 residues.

The J gene is TRBJ2-1, the V gene TRBV4-2; 9 nucleotides line up with TRBD2. With 3 bases clipped from V and 6 bases from J, the junction kept 3 bases outside the gene matches. Germline V gene lookup returns CDR1 LGHNA and CDR2 YNFKEQ. The CDR3 extends over 14 amino acids. The CDR3 coding sequence is TGTGCCAGCAGCCAGGAGACTAGCGGCAATGAGCAGTTCTTC. Encoded protein: CASSQETSGNEQFF.

The V and J genes are TRBV6-1 and TRBJ1-4; 9 bases align to TRBD1. After removal of 6 bases from V and 7 bases from J, the junction contained 12 bases not matched to a gene. The CDR3 loop spans 16 amino acids. CDR1 is MNHNS and CDR2 is SASEGT in the germline V gene. The CDR3 nucleotides read TGTGCCAGCAGGGAATACGTACAGGGGGCCGGTGAAAAACTGTTTTTT. Translated: CASREYVQGAGEKLFF.

The rearrangement links TRBV2 to TRBJ2-4, with D possibly matching TRBD1 (5 bases). Germline loops: CDR1 SNHLY, CDR2 FYNNEI. Trimming shortened V by 1 base and J by 6 bases, and 10 bases separated the two germline ends. The CDR3 spans 14 residues. Here the CDR3 DNA reads TGTGCCAGCAGTGAAGGTTTGCAGGGAAACATTCAGTACTTC. Translation: CASSEGLQGNIQYF.

The genes are TRBV7-9 and TRBJ2-7; 10 positions match TRBD1. V lost 6 bases and J lost 4; bases outside the gene matches: 9. CDR3 length: 15 residues. Looked up from germline, CDR1 is SEHNR and CDR2 is FQNEAQ (reference sequence). CDR3 in amino acids: CASRTGTGAWYEQYF. The CDR3 nucleotides read TGTGCCAGCAGGACCGGGACAGGGGCTTGGTACGAGCAGTACTTC.

The chain links TRBV19 to TRBJ2-1, with 7 nucleotides matching TRBD2. In germline, CDR1 is LNHDA, CDR2 SQIVND (reference sequence). V lost 4 bases to trimming and J lost 8 bases; unmatched junction nucleotides: 11. CDR3 length equals 15 residues. CDR3 residues: CASSNLLARGDEQFF. The CDR3 DNA sequence: TGTGCCAGTAGTAATCTACTAGCGCGAGGGGATGAGCAGTTCTTC.

The chain recombines TRBV4-1 with TRBJ2-7; D possibly corresponds to TRBD2 (5 bases). In germline, CDR1 is MGHRA, CDR2 YSYEKL. V was pared by 1 base and J by 5 bases, with 12 bases between. The CDR3 length is 14 residues. Written as DNA, the CDR3 is TGCGCCAGCAGCCAAGGGCCCGGGCGGGACGAGCAGTACTTC. This codes for CASSQGPGRDEQYF.